The subject of this entry is one T cell receptor (beta chain). It lacks a known antigen. This sample was included in a study of monozygotic twins with inflammatory bowel disease (dated by TCRdb to the late 2010s). General notes on the study: The full study comprised around 30 monozygotic twin pairs: nine German pairs (four IBD-concordant, five IBD-discordant) and 19 IBD-discordant Danish pairs. Within discordant pairs, disease-associated traits were sought mainly by comparing IBD patients with their genetically identical healthy co-twins. Each individual had, on average, about 151 000 unique TCRalpha sequences and 181 000 unique TCRbeta sequences available for analysis.

Here is what the overall study found, with its caveats: IBD patients had lower TCRbeta repertoire diversity, measured by the inverse Simpson index, than their healthy co-twins. Compared with healthy twins, IBD patients shared fewer clonotypes with other individuals, and the difference was most pronounced in patients with signs of disease activity. Background noise and inter-individual variability may have been introduced into the repertoires by the differing immunosuppressive treatments among patients. Concordant and discordant twins showed no difference in repertoire similarity, possibly because of limited statistical power. The results gave no support for a single strong signal or clonotype linked to IBD. The analysis was unable to tell different T cell subtypes apart.

The library relied on 5' RACE. For each TCR library, 3,000 to 3,500 ng of total RNA was used. cDNA was synthesized with SMARTScribe reverse transcriptase in eight separate reactions per sample. During cDNA synthesis, template switching introduced unique molecular identifiers that contained a 6-nucleotide sample barcode. TCRalpha and TCRbeta cDNA was amplified by two nested PCRs of approximately 17 and 9 cycles, with bead purification after each PCR. Before amplification, the cDNA was treated with uracil DNA-glycosylase and purified using the QIAquick PCR purification kit. The second PCR added Illumina TruSeq-compatible adapters along with sample-specific barcodes. TapeStation and Qubit were used to check library quality and concentration, and 5 ng of each library was pooled. The pooled libraries were sequenced with 2 x 100 bp reads and custom sequencing primers on an Illumina HiSeq2500 single-index Rapid Run. In the original analysis: MiGEC version 1.2.6 was used for UMI-based consensus assembly, which corrected PCR and sequencing errors. MiXCR version 2.1.1 was used for V(D)J alignment, clonotype assembly and CDR3 extraction. To normalise gene usage, clonotype sharing and MAIT/NKT TCR abundance, the top 1000, 10 000 and 20 000 clonotypes in each sample were analysed. After downsampling to 27 000 UMIs, diversity was calculated as the inverse Simpson index using the vegan R package. Paired Mann-Whitney U tests were applied to discordant twin pairs, and Benjamini-Hochberg correction was used for multiple testing. The reads went through TCRdb reprocessing, and each CDR3 protein sequence gets one entry with no DNA. The V and J calls here are based on TCRdb, not the publication. The table for this sample shows around 450,000 distinct CDR3 sequences. About 2.4% of the sample comes from the top ten.

The germline V gene encodes CDR1 SQVTM and CDR2 ANQGSEA. The CDR3 contains 14 residues, cysteine and phenylalanine counted. A DNA sequence was not provided. From each donor, an approximately 2.4 ml peripheral blood sample was drawn into PAXgene tubes and stored at -80 degrees C. Total RNA was isolated from whole blood with the PAXgene blood miRNA kit on an automated QIAcube, without T cell sorting. Peripheral blood from monozygotic twin pairs, either concordant or discordant for inflammatory bowel disease, underwent deep TCRalpha and TCRbeta repertoire profiling that used unique molecular barcoding. Smoking habits were recorded for all twin pairs, and individuals were classified as current, former or never smokers.

The sequence was collected from a human donor with ulcerative colitis or Crohn's disease, or a healthy co-twin of an affected twin (not recorded which). The rearrangement joined TRBV29-1 to TRBJ2-7; TCRdb picks TRBD2, but there is no DNA to check that call. The source material was blood. The CDR3 loop reads CSVEVEGSPYEQYF.